The subject of this entry is one T cell receptor (beta chain). Its antigen is not known. Both 60 Vbeta primers and 13 Jbeta primers went into the PCR. TCRdb keeps only in-frame clones here, not all; method: immunoSEQ multiplex PCR. The repertoire holds about 170,000 clones, with 65% to 80% as singletons. This sample is drawn from a study of cytomegalovirus exposure and HLA in healthy donors. Across the study: There were 85 million or so unique TCRs (from HLA-typed donors) in an early data release. Researchers found that more than 70% of 398 genotyped donors fell within the Caucasian-associated ancestry cluster. General study points: Researchers reported in a later analysis that a missense DCLRE1C variant was tied to TCR beta V- and J-gene trimming.

CDR3 length: 12 amino acids. The germline V gene has CDR1 LNHDA and CDR2 SQIVND (reference sequence). The V gene lost 6 bases and the J gene lost 2 bases, with 8 bases spanning the gap. The sequenced sample consisted of PBMCs. The chain links TRBV19 to TRBJ2-7; TRBD1 might be the D (5 bases). The receptor was derived from a woman in her 50s in good health and CMV-seropositive. Written as DNA, the CDR3 is TGTGCCAGTAGCCAGGGCACCTACGAGCAGTACTTC. This gives the protein CASSQGTYEQYF.